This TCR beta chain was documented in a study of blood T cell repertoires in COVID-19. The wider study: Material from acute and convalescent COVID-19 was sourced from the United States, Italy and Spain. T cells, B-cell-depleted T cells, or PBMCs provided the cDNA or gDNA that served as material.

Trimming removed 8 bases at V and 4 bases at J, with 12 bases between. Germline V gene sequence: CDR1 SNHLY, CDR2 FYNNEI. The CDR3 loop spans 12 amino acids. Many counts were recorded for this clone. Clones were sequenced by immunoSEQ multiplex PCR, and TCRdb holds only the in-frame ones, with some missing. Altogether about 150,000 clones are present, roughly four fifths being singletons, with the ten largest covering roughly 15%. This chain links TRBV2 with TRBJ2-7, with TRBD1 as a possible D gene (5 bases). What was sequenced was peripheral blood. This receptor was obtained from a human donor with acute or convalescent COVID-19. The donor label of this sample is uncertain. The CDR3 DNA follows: TGTGCCAGCCAGGGTGAAGCGTACGAGCAGTACTTC. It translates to CASQGEAYEQYF. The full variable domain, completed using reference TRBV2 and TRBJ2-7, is EPEVTQTPSHQVTQMGQEVILRCVPISNHLYFYWYRQILGQKVEFLVSFYNNEISEKSEIFDDQFSVERPDGSNFTLKIRSTKLEDSAMYFCASQGEAYEQYFGPGTRLTVT.